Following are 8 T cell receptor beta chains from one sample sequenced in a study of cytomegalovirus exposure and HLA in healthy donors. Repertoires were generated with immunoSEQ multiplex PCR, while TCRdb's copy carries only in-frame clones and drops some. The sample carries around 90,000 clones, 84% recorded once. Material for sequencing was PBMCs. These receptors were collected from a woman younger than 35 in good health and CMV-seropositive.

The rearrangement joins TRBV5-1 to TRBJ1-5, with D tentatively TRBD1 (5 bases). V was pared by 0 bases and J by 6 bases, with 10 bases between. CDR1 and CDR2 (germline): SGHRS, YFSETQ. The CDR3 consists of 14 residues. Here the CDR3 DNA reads TGCGCCAGCAGCTTGGGGCAGGGTGTTCAGCCCCAGCATTTT. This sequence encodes CASSLGQGVQPQHF.

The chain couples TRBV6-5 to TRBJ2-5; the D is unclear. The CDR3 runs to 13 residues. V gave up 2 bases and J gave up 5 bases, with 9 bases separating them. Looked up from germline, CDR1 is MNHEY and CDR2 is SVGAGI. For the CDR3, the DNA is TGTGCCAGCAGTTACCCCGGAGAGGAGACCCAGTACTTC. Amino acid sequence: CASSYPGEETQYF.

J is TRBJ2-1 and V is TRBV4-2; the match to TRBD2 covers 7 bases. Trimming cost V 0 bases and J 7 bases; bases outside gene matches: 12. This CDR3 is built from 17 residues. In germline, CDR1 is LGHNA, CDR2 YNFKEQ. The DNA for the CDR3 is TGTGCCAGCAGCCAAGATGGGGCGGGGGTAATGGAGAATGAGCAGTTCTTC. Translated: CASSQDGAGVMENEQFF.

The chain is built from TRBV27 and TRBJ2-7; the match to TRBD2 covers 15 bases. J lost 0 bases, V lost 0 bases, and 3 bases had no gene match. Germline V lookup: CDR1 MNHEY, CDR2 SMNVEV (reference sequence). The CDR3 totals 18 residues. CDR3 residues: CASSLSGLAGGSSYEQYF. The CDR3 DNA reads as TGTGCCAGCAGTTTATCGGGACTAGCGGGGGGTAGCTCCTACGAGCAGTACTTC.

The CDR3: CASTTGQPNQPQHF. For the CDR3, the DNA is TGTGCCAGCACTACGGGACAGCCCAATCAGCCCCAGCATTTT. The chain combines TRBV2 with TRBJ1-5; 7 nucleotides align to TRBD1. In germline, CDR1 is SNHLY, CDR2 FYNNEI. V trimming: 7 bases; J trimming: 3 bases; junction bases outside the gene matches: 6. The length of the CDR3 is 14 residues.

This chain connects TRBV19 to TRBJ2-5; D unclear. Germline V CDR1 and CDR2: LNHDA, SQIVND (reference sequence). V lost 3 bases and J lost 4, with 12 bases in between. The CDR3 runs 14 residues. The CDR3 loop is CASSIGQDGETQYF. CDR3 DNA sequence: TGTGCCAGTAGTATTGGGCAGGATGGAGAGACCCAGTACTTC.

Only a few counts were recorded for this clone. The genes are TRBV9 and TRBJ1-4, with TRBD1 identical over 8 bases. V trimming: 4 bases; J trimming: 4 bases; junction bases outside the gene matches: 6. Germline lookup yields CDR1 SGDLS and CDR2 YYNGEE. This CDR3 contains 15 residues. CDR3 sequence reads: CASSTPQGGNEKLFF. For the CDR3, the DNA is TGTGCCAGCAGCACCCCACAGGGGGGTAATGAAAAACTGTTTTTT. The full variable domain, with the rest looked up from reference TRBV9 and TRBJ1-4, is DSGVTQTPKHLITATGQRVTLRCSPRSGDLSVYWYQQSLDQGLQFLIQYYNGEERAKGNILERFSAQQFPDLHSELNLSSLELGDSALYFCASSTPQGGNEKLFFGSGTQLSVL.

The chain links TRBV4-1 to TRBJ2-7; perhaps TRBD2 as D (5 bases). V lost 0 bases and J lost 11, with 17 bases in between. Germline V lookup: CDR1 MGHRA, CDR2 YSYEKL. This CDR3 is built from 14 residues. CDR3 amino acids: CASSQDQVGREKYF. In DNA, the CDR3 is TGCGCCAGCAGCCAAGATCAGGTAGGGAGAGAGAAGTACTTC.